The 14 T cell receptor beta chains below were found in one sample sequenced in a study of human T cells and chemical hapten exposure. Noted time point: patch test 3, about 24 weeks after DPC sensitization. Indicated treatment: therapeutic diphenylcyclopropenone sensitization with weekly scalp DPC. TCRdb fed the RACE reads into MiXCR, producing one record per CDR3 protein. The sample records over 70,000 distinct CDR3 sequences, roughly 10% being singletons. The sequencing used whole blood, collected in connection with sensitization to the hapten diphenylcyclopropenone (DPC). These TCRs come from a woman in her twenties or thirties with alopecia areata. Some clones in this sample may be carry-over from other donors' samples.

The genes are TRBV7-2 and TRBJ2-1; tentative D call: TRBD2 (6 bases). Germline V CDR1 and CDR2: SGHTA, FQGNSA. The CDR3 extends over 13 amino acids. V gave up 1 base and J gave up 10 bases, with 11 bases separating them. The CDR3 DNA sequence: TGTGCCAGCAGCTTAGGGGGAGGACTAGAGCAGTTCTTC. This gives the protein CASSLGGGLEQFF.

The rearrangement uses TRBV11-2 and TRBJ2-5; a weak D match, TRBD2 (6 bases). V dropped 4 bases and J dropped 4 bases, with 10 bases sitting between them. This CDR3 spans 13 amino acids. Looked up from germline, CDR1 is SGHAT and CDR2 is FQNNGV. CDR3 sequence: CASSSTGGETQYF. CDR3 nucleotide sequence: TGTGCCAGCAGCTCGACCGGGGGAGAGACCCAGTACTTC.

This clonotype has ten or more counts. The V call is TRBV18, the J call TRBJ2-3, with D unclear. This CDR3 has 15 amino acids. The V gene's germline CDR1 is KGHSH and CDR2 LQKENI. V was trimmed by 1 base and J by 0 bases, leaving 8 bases between them. CDR3: CASSPQGPSTDTQYF. The CDR3 coding sequence is TGTGCCAGCTCACCACAAGGCCCCAGCACAGATACGCAGTATTTT.

The V call is TRBV20-1, the J call TRBJ1-2; a possible D gene is TRBD1 (6 bases). Trimming shortened V by 6 bases and J by 8 bases, and 19 bases separated the two germline ends. The CDR3 totals 13 residues. From germline, CDR1 is DFQATT and CDR2 SNEGSKA (reference sequence). CDR3 DNA: TGCAGTGCGGGGCCCCAGGGGAGTTGGGGCTACACCTTC. Protein sequence: CSAGPQGSWGYTF.

This clonotype came up a few times. V and J are TRBV28 and TRBJ1-5; D is undetermined. V lost 4 bases, J lost 11 bases, and 9 bases lay in between. The CDR3 runs 11 residues. CDR1 and CDR2 from the germline V gene are MDHEN and SYDVKM. The CDR3 DNA reads as TGTGCCAGCAGTTACGAAGGAGCCCAGCATTTT. It codes for CASSYEGAQHF.

This clonotype appeared many times. The chain links TRBV6-2 or TRBV6-3 to TRBJ2-5; no reliable D call. V was shortened by 2 bases and J by 3 bases, with 1 base between the two germline ends. The CDR3 consists of 11 residues. Germline V lookup: CDR1 MNHEY, CDR2 SVGEGT. The CDR3, as DNA: TGTGCCAGCAGTTACGAAGAGACCCAGTACTTC. Translation gives CASSYEETQYF.

This clonotype was recorded many times. The chain carries TRBV7-9 and TRBJ2-3; D is uncertain. Germline lookup yields CDR1 SEHNR and CDR2 FQNEAQ (reference sequence). This CDR3 is built from 15 residues. V was pared by 1 base and J by 0 bases, with 8 bases between. This chain's CDR3 is CASSLGLSSTDTQYF. The CDR3 nucleotides read TGTGCCAGCAGCTTAGGACTCTCGAGCACAGATACGCAGTATTTT.

This chain connects TRBV29-1 to TRBJ2-1; 9 bases agree with TRBD1. V lost 7 bases to trimming and J lost 7 bases; unmatched junction nucleotides: 8. CDR3 length: 13 amino acids. Germline V gives CDR1 SQVTM, CDR2 ANQGSEA. CDR3 residues: CSADGTGQNEQFF. The CDR3 DNA is TGCAGCGCCGACGGGACAGGGCAAAATGAGCAGTTCTTC.

V gene TRBV6-1 combines with J gene TRBJ2-1; 11 bases match TRBD2. This CDR3 has 19 residues. CDR1 and CDR2 (germline): MNHNS, SASEGT. J was trimmed by 0 bases and V by 3 bases; bases with no gene match: 10. CDR3 DNA: TGTGCCAGCAGTGATACGGCTAGCGGGAGGAGAAGCTCCTACAATGAGCAGTTCTTC. Encoded protein: CASSDTASGRRSSYNEQFF.

Only a few counts were recorded for this clonotype. J is TRBJ2-7 and V is TRBV28, with D tentatively TRBD1 or TRBD2 (5 bases each). Trimming shortened V by 5 bases and J by 4 bases, and 12 bases separated the two germline ends. The CDR3 is 13 amino acids. Germline V lookup: CDR1 MDHEN, CDR2 SYDVKM. The CDR3 sequence: CASSRMGVYEQYF. Here the CDR3 DNA reads TGTGCCAGCAGTCGGATGGGGGTTTACGAGCAGTACTTC.

This clonotype came up many times. This sequence joins TRBV12-3 or TRBV12-4 and TRBJ2-1; TRBD2 agrees at 11 bases. After removal of 5 bases from V and 4 bases from J, the junction contained 7 bases not matched to a gene. The CDR3 has 16 residues. The CDR3 DNA follows: TGTGCCAGCAGTCCCGGGACTAGCGGAGTATACAATGAGCAGTTCTTC. This sequence encodes CASSPGTSGVYNEQFF.

The V gene is TRBV7-9, the J gene TRBJ2-3; the D is unclear. Trimming left V 5 bases short and J 2 bases short, with 14 bases between. Looked up from germline, CDR1 is SEHNR and CDR2 is FQNEAQ (reference sequence). This CDR3 has 15 amino acids. The DNA for the CDR3 is TGTGCCAGCAGCCTTAAAGGGCGGCACACAGATACGCAGTATTTT. Its protein product is CASSLKGRHTDTQYF.

CDR3 coding DNA: TGCAGTGCTAGAGATGGTCGAAGGGACTACGAGCAGTACTTC. Protein product: CSARDGRRDYEQYF. The chain combines TRBV20-1 with TRBJ2-7; D is unclear. V was trimmed by 0 bases and J by 3 bases, leaving 12 bases between them. This CDR3 has 14 residues. Germline CDR1 reads DFQATT; CDR2 reads SNEGSKA (reference sequence).

The J gene is TRBJ2-3, the V gene TRBV7-2; possible D gene TRBD2, 6 bases. This CDR3 is 15 amino acids long. CDR1 is SGHTA, CDR2 FQGNSA, per germline. V lost 1 base and J lost 2, with 10 bases in between. CDR3 region: CASSLVLASTDTQYF. Here the CDR3 DNA reads TGTGCCAGCAGCTTAGTACTAGCTTCCACAGATACGCAGTATTTT.